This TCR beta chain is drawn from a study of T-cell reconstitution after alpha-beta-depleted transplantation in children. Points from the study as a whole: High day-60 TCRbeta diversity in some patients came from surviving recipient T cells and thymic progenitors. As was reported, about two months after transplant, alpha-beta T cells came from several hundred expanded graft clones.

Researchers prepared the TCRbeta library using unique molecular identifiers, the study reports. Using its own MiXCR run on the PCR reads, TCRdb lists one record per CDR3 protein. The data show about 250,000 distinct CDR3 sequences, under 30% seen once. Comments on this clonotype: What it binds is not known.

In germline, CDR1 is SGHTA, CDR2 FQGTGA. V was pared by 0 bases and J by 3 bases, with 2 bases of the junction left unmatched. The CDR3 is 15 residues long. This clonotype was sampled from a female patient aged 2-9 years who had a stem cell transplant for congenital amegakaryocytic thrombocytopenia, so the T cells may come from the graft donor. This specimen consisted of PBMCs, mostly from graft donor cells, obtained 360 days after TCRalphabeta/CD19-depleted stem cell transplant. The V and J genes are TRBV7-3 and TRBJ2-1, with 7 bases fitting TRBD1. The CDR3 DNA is TGTGCCAGCAGCTTAACCCGGGACAGCTACAATGAGCAGTTCTTC. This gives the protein CASSLTRDSYNEQFF.